The next 15 T cell receptor beta chains were all read from a single sample in a study of cytotoxic CD8 clonotypes in ibrutinib-treated CLL. The data were produced by immunoSEQ multiplex PCR, yet TCRdb's version contains in-frame clones alone and is incomplete. The sample has 120,000 to 150,000 clones; 70% to 85% are singletons. The sequencing here drew on PBMCs, taken after 12 months of ibrutinib treatment. The receptors were sampled from a human donor with chronic lymphocytic leukemia.

This chain uses TRBV10-1 with TRBJ2-7, with D unclear. Trimming took 9 bases from V and 6 from J, leaving 24 bases between them. CDR3 size: 15 residues. The germline gives CDR1 WNHNN, CDR2 SYGVQD (reference sequence). The CDR3 reads CARDPFKSAAVEQYF. CDR3 nucleotides: TGCGCCAGAGACCCCTTCAAATCCGCTGCTGTCGAGCAGTACTTC.

The V gene is TRBV20-1, the J gene TRBJ1-2; D is undetermined. This CDR3 is 9 amino acids long. From germline, CDR1 is DFQATT and CDR2 SNEGSKA (reference sequence). Trimming removed 4 bases at V and 3 bases at J, with 0 bases between. The CDR3 loop reads CSANYGYTF. CDR3 in DNA: TGCAGTGCTAACTATGGCTACACCTTC.

The chain combines TRBV5-1 with TRBJ1-1; D unresolved. This CDR3 comprises 16 residues. V was cut by 0 bases and J by 1 base, with 13 bases left in between. Looked up from germline, CDR1 is SGHRS and CDR2 is YFSETQ. CDR3 residues: CASSLGMATGNTEAFF. The DNA of the CDR3 is TGCGCCAGCAGCTTGGGTATGGCTACCGGGAACACTGAAGCTTTCTTT.

The rearrangement links TRBV14 to TRBJ1-2; D unresolved. V dropped 2 bases and J dropped 3 bases, with 7 bases sitting between them. The CDR3 loop spans 13 amino acids. The germline CDR1 and CDR2 sequences are SGHDN and FVKESK. CDR3 loop: CASSQTGYYGYTF. The CDR3 region has the DNA TGTGCCAGCAGCCAAACGGGGTACTATGGCTACACCTTC.

This clone was counted a few times. This chain uses TRBV2 with TRBJ2-1; TRBD2 agrees at 8 bases. The CDR3 extends over 16 amino acids. V lost 4 bases to trimming and J lost 3 bases; unmatched junction nucleotides: 8. Germline CDR1 is SNHLY and CDR2 is FYNNEI. The CDR3 reads CASSAPTSVNYNEQFF. For the CDR3, the DNA is TGTGCCAGCAGTGCGCCGACTAGCGTAAACTACAATGAGCAGTTCTTC.

The chain employs TRBV27 and TRBJ1-5; 9 nucleotides line up with TRBD1. The germline gives CDR1 MNHEY, CDR2 SMNVEV (reference sequence). The CDR3 is 14 amino acids. V lost 2 bases to trimming and J lost 5 bases; unmatched junction nucleotides: 1. DNA of the CDR3: TGTGCCAGCAGTTTACGACAGGGGGATCAGCCCCAGCATTTT. Amino acid sequence: CASSLRQGDQPQHF.

This rearrangement joins TRBV27 to TRBJ2-7; 13 bases agree with TRBD2. The CDR3 is 17 residues long. Germline V gene lookup returns CDR1 MNHEY and CDR2 SMNVEV (reference sequence). V shed 7 bases and J 4 bases; nucleotides not matched to a gene: 13. CDR3 residues: CASTGLAGARGIYEQYF. The CDR3 coding sequence is TGTGCCAGCACCGGACTAGCGGGAGCCCGAGGGATTTACGAGCAGTACTTC.

This chain links TRBV15 with TRBJ2-2; D remains ambiguous. V was trimmed by 0 bases and J by 1 base, leaving 15 bases between them. The CDR3 loop spans 18 amino acids. Germline CDR1 is LNHNV and CDR2 is YYDKDF (reference sequence). CDR3: CATSREAGVTGNTGELFF. For the CDR3, the DNA is TGTGCCACCAGCAGAGAGGCAGGCGTTACGGGGAACACCGGGGAGCTGTTTTTT.

The rearrangement uses TRBV6-9 and TRBJ2-7; 7 nucleotides line up with TRBD1. V dropped 7 bases and J dropped 3; count of bases not matched to a gene: 9. CDR3 length: 14 residues. Germline values: CDR1 MNHGY, CDR2 SVAAGI. This chain's CDR3 is CASTGWDRYYEQYF. In DNA, the CDR3 is TGTGCCAGCACGGGATGGGACAGATACTACGAGCAGTACTTC.

This clone appeared once. The V gene is TRBV5-1, the J gene TRBJ2-2; D ambiguous. The CDR3 has 13 residues. The germline gives CDR1 SGHRS, CDR2 YFSETQ. V was pared by 2 bases and J by 4 bases, with 6 bases between. CDR3 in DNA: TGCGCCAGCAGCTTACAGCCCACCGGGGAGCTGTTTTTT. Protein product: CASSLQPTGELFF.

This chain uses TRBV28 with TRBJ2-5, with no clear D. CDR1 is MDHEN, CDR2 SYDVKM, per germline. V lost 5 bases, J lost 7 bases, and 11 bases lay in between. The CDR3 consists of 12 residues. The CDR3 protein is CASSLILGTQYF. The CDR3 coding sequence is TGTGCCAGCAGTCTCATCCTCGGGACCCAGTACTTC.

The chain has TRBV9 and TRBJ2-2; D remains ambiguous. Germline V gene data show CDR1 as SGDLS and CDR2 as YYNGEE. The CDR3 extends over 14 amino acids. Trimming pared 0 bases from V and 2 bases from J, leaving 5 bases between. In nucleotides, the CDR3 is TGTGCCAGCAGCGTAGCTACCAACACCGGGGAGCTGTTTTTT. Protein: CASSVATNTGELFF.

This chain uses TRBV2 with TRBJ1-5, with unresolved D. The CDR3 runs to 13 residues. Trimming removed 7 bases at V and 2 bases at J, with 9 bases between. Germline V gives CDR1 SNHLY, CDR2 FYNNEI. The CDR3 protein is CASKVDGNQPQHF. CDR3 coding DNA: TGTGCCAGCAAAGTTGATGGCAATCAGCCCCAGCATTTT.

The CDR3, as DNA: TGCGCCAGCAGCCCGGAGGGGGGCTCGGTCTACGAGCAGTACTTC. It codes for CASSPEGGSVYEQYF. The genes are TRBV5-1 and TRBJ2-7, with D perhaps TRBD1 or TRBD2 (6 bases each). The CDR3 totals 15 residues. V was clipped by 4 bases and J by 3 bases, with 17 bases between them. CDR1 is SGHRS and CDR2 is YFSETQ in the germline V gene.

The J gene is TRBJ2-3, the V gene TRBV29-1; either TRBD1 or TRBD2 may fit D (6 bases each). The CDR3 extends over 19 amino acids. Germline loops: CDR1 SQVTM, CDR2 ANQGSEA. The V and J ends lost 3 bases and 3 bases respectively, with 28 bases between them. This chain's CDR3 is CSVEEGGRAPSIITDTQYF. Written as DNA, the CDR3 is TGCAGCGTTGAGGAGGGGGGAAGAGCCCCCAGTATTATTACAGATACGCAGTATTTT.